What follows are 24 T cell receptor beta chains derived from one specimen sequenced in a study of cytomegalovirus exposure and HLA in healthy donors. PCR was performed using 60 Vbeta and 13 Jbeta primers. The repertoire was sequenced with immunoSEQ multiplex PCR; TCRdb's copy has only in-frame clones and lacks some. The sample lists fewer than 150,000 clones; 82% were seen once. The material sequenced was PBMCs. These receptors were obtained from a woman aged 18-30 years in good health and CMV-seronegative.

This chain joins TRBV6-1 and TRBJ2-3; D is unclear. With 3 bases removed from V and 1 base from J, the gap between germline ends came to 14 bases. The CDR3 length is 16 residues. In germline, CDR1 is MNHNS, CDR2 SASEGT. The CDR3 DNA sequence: TGTGCCAGCAGTGATAGCTTAGGCTGGGGCACAGATACGCAGTATTTT. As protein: CASSDSLGWGTDTQYF.

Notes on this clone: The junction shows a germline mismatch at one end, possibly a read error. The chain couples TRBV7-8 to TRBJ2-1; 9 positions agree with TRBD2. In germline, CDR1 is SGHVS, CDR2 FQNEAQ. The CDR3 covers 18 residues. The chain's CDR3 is CANSLAPSLAGSYNEQFF. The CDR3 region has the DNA TGTGCCAACAGCTTAGCCCCCTCTCTAGCGGGATCTTACAATGAGCAGTTCTTC.

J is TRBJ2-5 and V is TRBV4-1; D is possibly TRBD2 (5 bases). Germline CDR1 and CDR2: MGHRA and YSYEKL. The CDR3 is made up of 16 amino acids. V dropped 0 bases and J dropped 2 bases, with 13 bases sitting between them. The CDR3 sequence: CASSQDPAAGQETQYF. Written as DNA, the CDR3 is TGCGCCAGCAGCCAAGATCCAGCGGCAGGACAAGAGACCCAGTACTTC.

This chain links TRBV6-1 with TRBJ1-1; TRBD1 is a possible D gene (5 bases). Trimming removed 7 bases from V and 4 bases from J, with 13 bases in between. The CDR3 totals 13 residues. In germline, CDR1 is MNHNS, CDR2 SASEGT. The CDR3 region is CASTEFRVTEAFF. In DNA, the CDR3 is TGTGCCAGCACAGAATTCAGGGTCACTGAAGCTTTCTTT.

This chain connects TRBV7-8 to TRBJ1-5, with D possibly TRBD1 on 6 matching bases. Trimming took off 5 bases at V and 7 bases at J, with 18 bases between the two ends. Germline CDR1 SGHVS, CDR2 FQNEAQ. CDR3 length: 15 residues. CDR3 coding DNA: TGTGCCAGCAGCCCACGAGGGGGGGGCCAACAGCCCCAGCATTTT. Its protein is CASSPRGGGQQPQHF. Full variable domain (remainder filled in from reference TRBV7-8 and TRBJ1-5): GAGVSQSPRYKVAKRGQDVALRCDPISGHVSLFWYQQALGQGPEFLTYFQNEAQLDKSGLPSDRFFAERPEGSVSTLKIQRTQQEDSAVYLCASSPRGGGQQPQHFGDGTRLSIL.

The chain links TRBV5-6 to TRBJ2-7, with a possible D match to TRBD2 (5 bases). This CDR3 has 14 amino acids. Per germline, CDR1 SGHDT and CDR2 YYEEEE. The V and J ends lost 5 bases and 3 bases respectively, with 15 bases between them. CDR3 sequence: CASRIRGRLYEQYV. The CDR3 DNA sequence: TGTGCCAGCAGAATTCGAGGGCGGCTCTACGAGCAGTACGTC.

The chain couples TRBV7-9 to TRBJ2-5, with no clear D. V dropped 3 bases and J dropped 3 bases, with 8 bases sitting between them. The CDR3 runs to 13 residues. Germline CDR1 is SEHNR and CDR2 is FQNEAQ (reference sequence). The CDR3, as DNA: TGTGCCAGCAGCTTTCCCCCAGAAGAGACCCAGTACTTC. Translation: CASSFPPEETQYF.

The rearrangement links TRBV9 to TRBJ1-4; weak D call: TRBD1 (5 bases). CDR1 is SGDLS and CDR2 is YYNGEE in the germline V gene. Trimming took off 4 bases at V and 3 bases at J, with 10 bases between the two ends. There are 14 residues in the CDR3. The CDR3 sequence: CASSTGVANEKLFF. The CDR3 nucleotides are TGTGCCAGCAGCACGGGGGTAGCTAATGAAAAACTGTTTTTT.

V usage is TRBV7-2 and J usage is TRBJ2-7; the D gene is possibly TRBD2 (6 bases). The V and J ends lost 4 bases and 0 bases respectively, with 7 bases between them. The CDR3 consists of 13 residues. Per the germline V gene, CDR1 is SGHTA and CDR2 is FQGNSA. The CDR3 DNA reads TGTGCCAGCAGCTCCGGGGGCTCCTACGAGCAGTACTTC. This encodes CASSSGGSYEQYF.

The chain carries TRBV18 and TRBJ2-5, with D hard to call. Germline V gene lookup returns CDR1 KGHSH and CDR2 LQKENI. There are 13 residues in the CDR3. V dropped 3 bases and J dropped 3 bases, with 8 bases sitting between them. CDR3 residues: CASSPPNEETQYF. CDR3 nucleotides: TGTGCCAGCTCACCTCCTAACGAAGAGACCCAGTACTTC.

The CDR3: CASSRDRGNEKLFF. The DNA of the CDR3 is TGTGCCAGCAGCCGGGACAGGGGTAATGAAAAACTGTTTTTT. The chain joins TRBV6-5 to TRBJ1-4, with TRBD1 matching over 10 bases. This CDR3 is built from 14 residues. Looked up from germline, CDR1 is MNHEY and CDR2 is SVGAGI. V was clipped by 6 bases and J by 4 bases; unmatched bases: 2.

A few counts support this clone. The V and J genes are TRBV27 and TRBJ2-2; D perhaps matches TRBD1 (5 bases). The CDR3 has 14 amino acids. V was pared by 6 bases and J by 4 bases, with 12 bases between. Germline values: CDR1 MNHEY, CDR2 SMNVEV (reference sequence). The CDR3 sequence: CASSLGASTGELFF. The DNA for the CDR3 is TGTGCCAGCAGCCTAGGGGCTAGCACCGGGGAGCTGTTTTTT.

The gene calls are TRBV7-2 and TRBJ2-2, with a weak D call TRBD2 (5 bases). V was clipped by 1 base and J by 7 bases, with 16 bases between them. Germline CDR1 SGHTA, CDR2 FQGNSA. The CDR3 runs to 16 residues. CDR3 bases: TGTGCCAGCAGCTTAGATGTCGGGGATCGAGGCGGGGAGCTGTTTTTT. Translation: CASSLDVGDRGGELFF.

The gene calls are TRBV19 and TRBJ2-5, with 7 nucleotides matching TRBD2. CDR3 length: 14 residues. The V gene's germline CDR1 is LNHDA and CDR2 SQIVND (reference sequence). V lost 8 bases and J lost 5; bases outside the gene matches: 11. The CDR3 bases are TGTGCCAGTGCCTTGGGCGGGAGACGGGAGACCCAGTACTTC. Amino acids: CASALGGRRETQYF.

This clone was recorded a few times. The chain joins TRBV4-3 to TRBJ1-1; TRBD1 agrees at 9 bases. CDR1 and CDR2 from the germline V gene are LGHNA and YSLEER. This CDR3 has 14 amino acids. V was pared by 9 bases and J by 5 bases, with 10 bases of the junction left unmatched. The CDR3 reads CASTKDRGRTEAFF. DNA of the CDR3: TGCGCCAGTACGAAGGACAGGGGACGGACTGAAGCTTTCTTT.

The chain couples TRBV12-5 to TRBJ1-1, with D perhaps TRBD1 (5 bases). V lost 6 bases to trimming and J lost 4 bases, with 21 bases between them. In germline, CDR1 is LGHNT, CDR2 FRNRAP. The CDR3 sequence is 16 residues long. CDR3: CASGAPGKTLGTEAFF. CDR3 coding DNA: TGTGCTAGTGGCGCGCCAGGGAAAACCCTAGGCACTGAAGCTTTCTTT.

The CDR3 coding sequence is TGTGCCAGCAGATCCGGGACTAGGAAAGAGACCCAGTACTTC. It is translated as CASRSGTRKETQYF. The rearrangement joins TRBV7-9 to TRBJ2-5; TRBD2 matches 8 bases. Trimming at V came to 6 bases and at J to 3 bases, leaving 6 bases not matched to a gene. The CDR3 extends over 14 amino acids. Germline loops: CDR1 SEHNR, CDR2 FQNEAQ (reference sequence).

The CDR3 loop is CASNLDRPSSPLHF. CDR3 sequence (DNA): TGTGCCAGCAACCTGGACAGGCCGAGTTCACCCCTCCACTTT. The chain combines TRBV2 with TRBJ1-6; TRBD1 agrees at 7 bases. This CDR3 is built from 14 residues. The V gene's germline CDR1 is SNHLY and CDR2 FYNNEI. With 7 bases clipped from V and 9 bases from J, the junction kept 9 bases outside the gene matches.

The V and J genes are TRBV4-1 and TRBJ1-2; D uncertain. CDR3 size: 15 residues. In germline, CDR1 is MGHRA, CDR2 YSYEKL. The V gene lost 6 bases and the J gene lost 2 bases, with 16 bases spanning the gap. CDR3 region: CASRDGVGRNYGYTF. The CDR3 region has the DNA TGCGCCAGCAGGGACGGGGTCGGACGGAACTATGGCTACACCTTC.

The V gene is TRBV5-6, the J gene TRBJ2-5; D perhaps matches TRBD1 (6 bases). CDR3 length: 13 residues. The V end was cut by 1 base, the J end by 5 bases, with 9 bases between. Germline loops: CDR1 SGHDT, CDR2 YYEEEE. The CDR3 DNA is TGTGCCAGCAGCTTGACAGGGCGGGAGACCCAGTACTTC. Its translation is CASSLTGRETQYF. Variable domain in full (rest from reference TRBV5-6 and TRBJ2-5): DAGVTQSPTHLIKTRGQQVTLRCSPKSGHDTVSWYQQALGQGPQFIFQYYEEEERQRGNFPDRFSGHQFPNYSSELNVNALLLGDSALYLCASSLTGRETQYFGPGTRLLVL.

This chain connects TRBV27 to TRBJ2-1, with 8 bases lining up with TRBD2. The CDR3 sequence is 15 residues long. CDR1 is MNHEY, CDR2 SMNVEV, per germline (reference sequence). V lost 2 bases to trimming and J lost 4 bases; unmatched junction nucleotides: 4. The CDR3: CASSLGTRGYNEQFF. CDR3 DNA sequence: TGTGCCAGCAGTTTAGGGACTAGGGGTTACAATGAGCAGTTCTTC.

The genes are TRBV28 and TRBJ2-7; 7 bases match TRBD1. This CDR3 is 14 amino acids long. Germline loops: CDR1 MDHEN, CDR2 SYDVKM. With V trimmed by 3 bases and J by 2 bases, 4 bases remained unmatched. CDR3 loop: CASSLRGQPYEQYF. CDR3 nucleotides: TGTGCCAGCAGTTTGAGGGGACAGCCCTACGAGCAGTACTTC.

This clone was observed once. This CDR3 is CASSLGYSRETQYF. DNA of the CDR3: TGTGCCAGCAGCTTAGGTTATTCCAGAGAGACCCAGTACTTC. V and J are TRBV7-2 and TRBJ2-5; no definite D call. The ends were cut back, 1 base at V and 4 bases at J, with 10 bases in the middle. The CDR3 spans 14 residues. Germline CDR1 reads SGHTA; CDR2 reads FQGNSA.

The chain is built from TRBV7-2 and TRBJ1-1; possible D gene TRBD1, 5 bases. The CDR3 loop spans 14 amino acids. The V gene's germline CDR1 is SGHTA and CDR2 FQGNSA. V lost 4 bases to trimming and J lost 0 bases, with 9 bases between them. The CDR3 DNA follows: TGTGCCAGCAGCTCGGGGGACCTGAACACTGAAGCTTTCTTT. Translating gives CASSSGDLNTEAFF.